This T cell receptor beta chain was identified in a study of cytomegalovirus exposure and HLA in healthy donors. The V and J ends lost 3 bases and 7 bases respectively, with 24 bases between them. In germline, CDR1 is SGHDN, CDR2 FVKESK. The CDR3 consists of 17 residues. Primers: 60 Vbeta forward and 13 Jbeta reverse. Profiling relied on immunoSEQ multiplex PCR, and the TCRdb table lists in-frame clones only, not all of them. Of about 130,000 clones in the sample, about 82% are singletons; the top ten hold 5% to 6.5%. V usage is TRBV14 and J usage is TRBJ2-5, with D perhaps TRBD1 (6 bases). The sequenced sample consisted of PBMCs. This receptor was identified in a man aged 25-45 years in good health and CMV-seronegative. CDR3 sequence: CASSQGAGFPTSRTQYF. In DNA form, the CDR3 reads TGTGCCAGCAGCCAGGGGGCAGGATTCCCCACCTCCCGGACCCAGTACTTC.